A selection of T cell receptor beta chains follows, all from one sample in a study of T cell repertoires in cytomegalovirus infection. TCRdb processed the reads anew with MiXCR; each CDR3 protein has one entry. This table holds approximately 340,000 distinct CDR3 sequences, almost 30% found once. For these receptors, no antigen is known. This sample comprised cultured PBMCs, obtained from culture after CMV antigen stimulation. The receptors derive from a human donor in good health (CMV status not recorded). Some clones in this sample may be carry-over from other donors' samples. CDR3s include the opening cysteine and the closing phenylalanine or tryptophan. A D gene is named only where the DNA matches it firmly. Some rows have no size entry. The others give once, few or many, or a class for an expanded clone.

size: NA
length: 15
J: TRBJ1-3
D: TRBD1
V: TRBV4-1
DNA: TGCGCCAGCAGCTCAACACAGGGGTCCGGAAACACCATATATTTT
CDR3: CASSSTQGSGNTIYF

size: NA
length: 15
J: TRBJ1-1
D: NA
V: TRBV28
DNA: TGTGCCAGCAGCTCTGTCCGGGAAGAAAACACTGAAGCTTTCTTT
CDR3: CASSSVREENTEAFF

size: few
length: 15
J: TRBJ1-4
D: NA
V: TRBV7-9
DNA: TGTGCCAGCAGCTCCGAAGGGGCAACTAATGAAAAACTGTTTTTT
CDR3: CASSSEGATNEKLFF

size: few
length: 15
J: TRBJ1-2
D: NA
V: TRBV28
DNA: TGTGCCAGCAGTTTCTCCGTAGGCAGTCTGGGAGGCTACACCTTC
CDR3: CASSFSVGSLGGYTF

size: NA
length: 20
J: TRBJ2-1
D: TRBD2
V: TRBV27
DNA: TGTGCCAGCAGTACCCTAGCGGGGGGCTTTCGCGAAGGCCCCTACAATGAGCAGTTCTTC
CDR3: CASSTLAGGFREGPYNEQFF

size: NA
length: 16
J: TRBJ2-3
D: TRBD2
V: TRBV7-8
DNA: TGTGCCAGCAGCTTAGATCTAGCGGGAGGGGCGGGGTCGCAGTATTTT
CDR3: CASSLDLAGGAGSQYF

size: NA
length: 13
J: TRBJ1-1
D: NA
V: TRBV7-3
DNA: TGTGCCAGCAGGCTAGACTTGACCACTGAAGCTTTCTTT
CDR3: CASRLDLTTEAFF

size: NA
length: 15
J: TRBJ2-5
D: NA
V: TRBV25-1
DNA: TGTGCCAGCACTCACACCGGGCAGCACAGGGAGACCCAGTACTTC
CDR3: CASTHTGQHRETQYF

size: medium-sized
length: 16
J: TRBJ2-5
D: NA
V: TRBV27
DNA: TGTGCCAGCGCCGCCGCTCCTGGGACCATCCAAGAGACCCAGTACTTC
CDR3: CASAAAPGTIQETQYF

size: NA
length: 13
J: TRBJ2-5
D: TRBD1
V: TRBV18
DNA: TGTGCCAGCTCGGACAGGGGCCCGGAGACCCAGTACTTC
CDR3: CASSDRGPETQYF

size: NA
length: 17
J: TRBJ2-7
D: TRBD2
V: TRBV29-1
DNA: TGCAGCGTTAGAAAAGTGACTAGCGGGAGATCAACCTACGAGCAGTACTTC
CDR3: CSVRKVTSGRSTYEQYF

size: NA
length: 15
J: TRBJ1-5
D: NA
V: TRBV6-1
DNA: TGTGCCAGCAGTGAAGGCCCTACATCTAATCAGCCCCAGCATTTT
CDR3: CASSEGPTSNQPQHF

size: NA
length: 12
J: TRBJ2-7
D: TRBD1
V: TRBV5-5
DNA: TGTGCCAGCAGCGGGACAGATTACGAGCAGTACTTC
CDR3: CASSGTDYEQYF

size: NA
length: 17
J: TRBJ2-4
D: TRBD1
V: TRBV7-9
DNA: TGTGCCAGCAGCTTAGCCGCAAAGGGACAGGCCAAAAACATTCAGTACTTC
CDR3: CASSLAAKGQAKNIQYF

size: NA
length: 15
J: TRBJ2-1
D: NA
V: TRBV7-8
DNA: TGTGCCAGCAGCTGGAGACCCAAGCCCGGTGCTGAGCAGTTCTTC
CDR3: CASSWRPKPGAEQFF

size: NA
length: 13
J: TRBJ2-7
D: NA
V: TRBV25-1
DNA: TGTGCCAGCAGTGAATCCGGAGAGTACGAGCAGTACTTC
CDR3: CASSESGEYEQYF

size: few
length: 18
J: TRBJ2-3
D: TRBD2
V: TRBV7-2
DNA: TGTGCCAGCAGCTTAGGTTCCCTAGCGGCCAGTTATGTGTTTACGCAGTATTTT
CDR3: CASSLGSLAASYVFTQYF

size: few
length: 15
J: TRBJ2-1
D: TRBD2
V: TRBV7-3
DNA: TGTGCCAGCAGCTTAAACCGGGAGGACTACAATGAGCAGTTCTTC
CDR3: CASSLNREDYNEQFF

size: few
length: 16
J: TRBJ2-1
D: TRBD2
V: TRBV7-2
DNA: TGTGCCAGCAGCCGTAATGGGCGGGAGATGGGCAATGAGCAGTTCTTC
CDR3: CASSRNGREMGNEQFF

size: few
length: 15
J: TRBJ2-2
D: TRBD2
V: TRBV20-1
DNA: TGCAGTGCTAGAGTAGGGAGGGGCGGCACCGGGGAGCTGTTTTTT
CDR3: CSARVGRGGTGELFF

size: many
length: 16
J: TRBJ2-5
D: TRBD2
V: TRBV7-7
DNA: TGTGCTAGCAGCTTAGGACTAGCGGGAGGGGGAGAGACCCAGTACTTC
CDR3: CASSLGLAGGGETQYF

size: few
length: 15
J: TRBJ1-1
D: NA
V: TRBV7-8
DNA: TGTGCCAGCAGCTTAGGGGCTAACGTGAACACTGAAGCTTTCTTT
CDR3: CASSLGANVNTEAFF

size: few
length: 12
J: TRBJ2-7
D: NA
V: TRBV27
DNA: TGTGCCAGCAGTACCCGCTCCTACGAGCAGTACTTC
CDR3: CASSTRSYEQYF

size: NA
length: 17
J: TRBJ2-6
D: NA
V: TRBV7-4
DNA: TGTGCCAGCAGCTTATTAGGGCACGTCAGGGTTGACAACGTCCTGACTTTC
CDR3: CASSLLGHVRVDNVLTF

size: many
length: 15
J: TRBJ1-5
D: TRBD1
V: TRBV7-2
DNA: TGTGCCAGCAGCTTAGGGACAGGGGGAGTTCAGCCCCAGCATTTT
CDR3: CASSLGTGGVQPQHF

size: NA
length: 14
J: TRBJ1-1
D: NA
V: TRBV10-3
DNA: TGTGCCATCAGTGGGGGGGCCCACAGGGTTGAAGCTTTCTTT
CDR3: CAISGGAHRVEAFF

size: NA
length: 14
J: TRBJ2-1
D: NA
V: TRBV11-2
DNA: TGTGCCAGCAGCTTAGTAAAGGGAGCGCGGGAGCAGTTCTTC
CDR3: CASSLVKGAREQFF

size: NA
length: 14
J: TRBJ2-7
D: NA
V: TRBV7-2
DNA: TGTGCCAGCAGCTCGCCTCTCAGCTCCTACGAGCAGTACTTC
CDR3: CASSSPLSSYEQYF

size: once
length: 16
J: TRBJ2-3
D: NA
V: TRBV7-2
DNA: TGTGCCAGCAGCTTAGGCGGACGGACGAGCACAGATACGCAGTATTTT
CDR3: CASSLGGRTSTDTQYF

size: NA
length: 16
J: TRBJ1-4
D: TRBD1
V: TRBV12-3/TRBV12-4
DNA: TGTGCCAGCAGTCATGCCCCGGGACAGGGCCTTGAAAAACTGTTTTTT
CDR3: CASSHAPGQGLEKLFF

size: few
length: 18
J: TRBJ2-5
D: TRBD2
V: TRBV7-6
DNA: TGTGCCAGCAGCTTAGGGGCAGTAGCGGGAAGCTTGGGGGAGACCCAGTACTTC
CDR3: CASSLGAVAGSLGETQYF

size: many
length: 17
J: TRBJ2-1
D: TRBD2
V: TRBV6-1
DNA: TGTGCCAGCAGTGAAGTAGGACTAGCGGGAGTGAACAATGAGCAGTTCTTC
CDR3: CASSEVGLAGVNNEQFF

size: NA
length: 17
J: TRBJ1-1
D: NA
V: TRBV7-6
DNA: TGTGCCAGCAGCCCCCCAACAACGACGGCTGGGGACACTGAAGCTTTCTTT
CDR3: CASSPPTTTAGDTEAFF

size: few
length: 12
J: TRBJ2-1
D: NA
V: TRBV18
DNA: TGTGCCAGCTCACCGGTAGGGTATGAGCAGTTCTTC
CDR3: CASSPVGYEQFF

size: NA
length: 13
J: TRBJ2-3
D: NA
V: TRBV20-1
DNA: TGCAGTGCTAGAGAGGGGGTGACAGATACGCAGTATTTT
CDR3: CSAREGVTDTQYF

size: few
length: 15
J: TRBJ1-6
D: NA
V: TRBV27
DNA: TGTGCCAGCAGCAAAGAATCTTCCTATAATTCACCCCTCCACTTT
CDR3: CASSKESSYNSPLHF

size: few
length: 18
J: TRBJ2-7
D: TRBD2
V: TRBV28
DNA: TGTGCCAGCAGCCGATTGTCGCTAGCGGGACCCGACTCCTACGAGCAGTACTTC
CDR3: CASSRLSLAGPDSYEQYF

size: NA
length: 11
J: TRBJ2-5
D: NA
V: TRBV11-2
DNA: TGTGCCAGCAGCATCACAGAGACCCAGTACTTC
CDR3: CASSITETQYF

size: many
length: 14
J: TRBJ1-1
D: NA
V: TRBV20-1
DNA: TGCAGTGCTAGGGAGCCAGGGGCCCGCACTGAAGCTTTCTTT
CDR3: CSAREPGARTEAFF

size: few
length: 16
J: TRBJ1-1
D: TRBD1
V: TRBV7-9
DNA: TGTGCCAGCACCGCCCCCGGGACAGGGTTATACACTGAAGCTTTCTTT
CDR3: CASTAPGTGLYTEAFF

size: once
length: 15
J: TRBJ2-3
D: NA
V: TRBV27
DNA: TGTGCCAGCAGCCCGAAGGGTCTGGGCACAGATACGCAGTATTTT
CDR3: CASSPKGLGTDTQYF

size: NA
length: 13
J: TRBJ2-5
D: NA
V: TRBV12-3/TRBV12-4
DNA: TGTGCCAGCAGCCCTACAGGGTTCCGGACCCAGTACTTC
CDR3: CASSPTGFRTQYF

size: NA
length: 17
J: TRBJ2-5
D: NA
V: TRBV7-9
DNA: TGTGCCAGCAGCTTAGGCGGATCGGGGTTTGGGGGGGAGACCCAGTACTTC
CDR3: CASSLGGSGFGGETQYF